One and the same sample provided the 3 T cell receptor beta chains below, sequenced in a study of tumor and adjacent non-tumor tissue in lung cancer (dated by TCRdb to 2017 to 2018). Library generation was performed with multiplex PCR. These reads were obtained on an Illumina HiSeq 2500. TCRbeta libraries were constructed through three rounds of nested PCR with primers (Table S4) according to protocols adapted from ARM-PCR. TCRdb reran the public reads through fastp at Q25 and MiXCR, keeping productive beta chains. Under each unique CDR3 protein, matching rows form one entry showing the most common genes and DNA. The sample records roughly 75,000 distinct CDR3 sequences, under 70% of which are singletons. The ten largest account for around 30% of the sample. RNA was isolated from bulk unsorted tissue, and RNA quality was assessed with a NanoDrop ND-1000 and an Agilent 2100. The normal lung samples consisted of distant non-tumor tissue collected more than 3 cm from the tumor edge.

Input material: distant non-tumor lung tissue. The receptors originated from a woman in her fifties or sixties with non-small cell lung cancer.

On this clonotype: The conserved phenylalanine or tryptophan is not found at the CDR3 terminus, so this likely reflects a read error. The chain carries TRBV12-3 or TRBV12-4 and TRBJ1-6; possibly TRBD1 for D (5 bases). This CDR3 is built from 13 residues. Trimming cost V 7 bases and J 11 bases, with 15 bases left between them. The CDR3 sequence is CASTFTGRPPLHY. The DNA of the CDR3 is TGTGCCAGCACTTTTACAGGACGACCACCCCTCCACTAT.

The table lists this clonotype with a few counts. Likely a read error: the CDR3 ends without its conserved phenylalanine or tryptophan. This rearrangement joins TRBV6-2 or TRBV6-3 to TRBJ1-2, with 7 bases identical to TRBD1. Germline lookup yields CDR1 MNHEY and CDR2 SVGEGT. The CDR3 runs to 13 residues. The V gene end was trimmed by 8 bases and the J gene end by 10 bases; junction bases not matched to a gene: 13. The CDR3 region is CASGTHPRGYYTL. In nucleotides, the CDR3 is TGTGCCAGCGGAACCCACCCCAGGGGGTACTACACCCTC.

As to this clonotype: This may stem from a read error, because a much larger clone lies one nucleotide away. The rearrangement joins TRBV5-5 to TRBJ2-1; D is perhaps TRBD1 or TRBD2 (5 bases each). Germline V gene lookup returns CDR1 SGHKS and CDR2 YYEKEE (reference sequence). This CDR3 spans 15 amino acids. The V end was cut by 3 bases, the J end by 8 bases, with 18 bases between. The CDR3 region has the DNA TGTGCCAGCAGCTACTCAATTTCAGGGACGGATGAGCAGTTCTTC. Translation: CASSYSISGTDEQFF.